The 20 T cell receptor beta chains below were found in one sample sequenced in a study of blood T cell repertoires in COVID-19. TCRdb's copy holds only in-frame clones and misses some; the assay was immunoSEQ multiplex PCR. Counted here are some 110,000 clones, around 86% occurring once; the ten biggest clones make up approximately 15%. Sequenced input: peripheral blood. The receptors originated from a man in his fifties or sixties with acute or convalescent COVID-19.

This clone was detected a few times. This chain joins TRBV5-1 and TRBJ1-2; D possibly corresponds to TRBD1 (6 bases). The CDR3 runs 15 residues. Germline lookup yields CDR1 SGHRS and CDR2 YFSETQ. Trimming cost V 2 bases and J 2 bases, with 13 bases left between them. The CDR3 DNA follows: TGCGCCAGCAGCTTCGGGACACCCGAAAACTATGGCTACACCTTC. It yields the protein CASSFGTPENYGYTF.

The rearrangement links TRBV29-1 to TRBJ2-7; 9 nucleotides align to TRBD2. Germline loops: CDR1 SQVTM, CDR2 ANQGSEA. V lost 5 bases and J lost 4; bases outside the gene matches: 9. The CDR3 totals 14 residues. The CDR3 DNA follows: TGCAGCGTTAAGACTAGCGGAGGTCAATACGAGCAGTACTTC. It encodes CSVKTSGGQYEQYF.

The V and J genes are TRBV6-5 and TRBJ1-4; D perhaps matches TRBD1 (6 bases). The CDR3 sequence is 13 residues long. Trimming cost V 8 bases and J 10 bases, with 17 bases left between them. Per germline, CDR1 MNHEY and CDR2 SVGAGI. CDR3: CASRGQSRGKLFF. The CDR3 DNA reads TGTGCCAGCCGCGGACAGTCGAGAGGAAAACTGTTTTTT.

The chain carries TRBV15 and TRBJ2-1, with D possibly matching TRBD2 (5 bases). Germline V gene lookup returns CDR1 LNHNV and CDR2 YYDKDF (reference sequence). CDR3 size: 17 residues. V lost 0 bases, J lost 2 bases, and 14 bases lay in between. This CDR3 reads CATSRDLRLAAYNEQFF. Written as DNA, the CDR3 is TGTGCCACCAGCAGAGATCTACGTCTAGCCGCCTACAATGAGCAGTTCTTC.

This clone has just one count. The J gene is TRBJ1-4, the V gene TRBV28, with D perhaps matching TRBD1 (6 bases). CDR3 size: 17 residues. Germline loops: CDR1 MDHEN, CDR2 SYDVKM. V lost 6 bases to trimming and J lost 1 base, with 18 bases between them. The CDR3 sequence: CASRVSRTGRTNEKLFF. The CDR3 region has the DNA TGTGCCAGCAGGGTTTCGAGAACAGGGAGAACTAATGAAAAACTGTTTTTT.

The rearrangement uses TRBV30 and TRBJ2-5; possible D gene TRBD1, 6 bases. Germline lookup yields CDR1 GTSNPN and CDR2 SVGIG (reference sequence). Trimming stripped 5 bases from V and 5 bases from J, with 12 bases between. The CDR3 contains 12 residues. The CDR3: CAWENQGETQYF. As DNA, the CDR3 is TGTGCCTGGGAGAATCAGGGGGAGACCCAGTACTTC.

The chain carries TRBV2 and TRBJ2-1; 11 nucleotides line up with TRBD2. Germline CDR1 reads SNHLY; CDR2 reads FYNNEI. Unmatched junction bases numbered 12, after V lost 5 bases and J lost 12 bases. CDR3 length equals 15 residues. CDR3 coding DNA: TGTGCCAGCAGTTCCAGACTAGCGGGGACCTTTGGGCAGTTCTTC. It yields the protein CASSSRLAGTFGQFF.

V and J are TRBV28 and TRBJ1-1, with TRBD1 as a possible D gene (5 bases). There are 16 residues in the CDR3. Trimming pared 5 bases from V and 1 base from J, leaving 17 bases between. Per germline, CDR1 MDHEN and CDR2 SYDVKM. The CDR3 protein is CASSPYARTPNTEAFF. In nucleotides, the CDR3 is TGTGCCAGCAGTCCATATGCGAGGACACCGAACACTGAAGCTTTCTTT.

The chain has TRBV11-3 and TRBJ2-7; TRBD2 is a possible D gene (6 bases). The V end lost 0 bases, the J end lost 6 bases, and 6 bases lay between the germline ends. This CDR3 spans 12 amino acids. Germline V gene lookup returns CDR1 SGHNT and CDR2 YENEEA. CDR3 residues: CASSLDSGEQYF. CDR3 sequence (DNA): TGTGCCAGCAGCTTAGATAGCGGCGAGCAGTACTTC.

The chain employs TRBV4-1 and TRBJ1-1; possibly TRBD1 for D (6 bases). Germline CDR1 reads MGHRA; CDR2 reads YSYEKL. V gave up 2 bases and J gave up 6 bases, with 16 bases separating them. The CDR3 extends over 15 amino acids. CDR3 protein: CASSQKQGRSPEAFF. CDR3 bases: TGCGCCAGCAGCCAAAAACAGGGAAGGAGCCCTGAAGCTTTCTTT.

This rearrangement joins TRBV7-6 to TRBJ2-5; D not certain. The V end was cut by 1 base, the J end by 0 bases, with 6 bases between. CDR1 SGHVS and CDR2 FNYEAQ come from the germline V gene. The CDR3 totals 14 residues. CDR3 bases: TGTGCCAGCAGCTTAGGAGGTTACCAAGAGACCCAGTACTTC. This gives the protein CASSLGGYQETQYF.

The CDR3 nucleotides read TGTGCCAGCAGTCATCCCCAATCAGGCCACGATACGCAGTATTTT. As protein: CASSHPQSGHDTQYF. This rearrangement joins TRBV6-2 or TRBV6-3 to TRBJ2-3; D not certain. Trimming took 5 bases from V and 6 from J, leaving 18 bases between them. The CDR3 spans 15 residues. The germline V gene encodes CDR1 MNHEY and CDR2 SVGEGT.

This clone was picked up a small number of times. This chain's CDR3 is CASSRTGLGRTTNEKLFF. CDR3 coding DNA: TGTGCCAGCAGCCGGACAGGCCTCGGCCGAACAACTAATGAAAAACTGTTTTTT. This chain joins TRBV11-3 and TRBJ1-4; 7 bases match TRBD1. Germline-derived CDR1 and CDR2 are SGHNT and YENEEA. CDR3 length: 18 residues. V lost 5 bases, J lost 0 bases, and 12 bases stayed unmatched.

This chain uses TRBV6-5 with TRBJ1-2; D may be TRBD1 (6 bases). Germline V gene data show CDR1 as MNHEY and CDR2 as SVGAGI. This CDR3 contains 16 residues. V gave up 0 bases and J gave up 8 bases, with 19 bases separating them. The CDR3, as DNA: TGTGCCAGCAGTTACTCGGGGGGGCGCGCCTTTCGGGGCTACACCTTC. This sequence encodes CASSYSGGRAFRGYTF.

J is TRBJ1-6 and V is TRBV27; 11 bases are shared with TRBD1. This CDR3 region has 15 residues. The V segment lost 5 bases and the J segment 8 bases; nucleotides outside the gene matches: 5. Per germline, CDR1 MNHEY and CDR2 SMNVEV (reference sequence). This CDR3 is CASSARDRGDSPLHF. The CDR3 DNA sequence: TGTGCCAGCAGTGCCCGGGACAGGGGGGATTCACCCCTCCACTTT.

As DNA, the CDR3 is TGCGCCAGCAGCCCGGCGGGGAACACTGAAGCTTTCTTT. The encoded protein is CASSPAGNTEAFF. The genes are TRBV5-1 and TRBJ1-1, with no clear D. The CDR3 loop spans 13 amino acids. V was shortened by 4 bases and J by 1 base, with 8 bases between the two germline ends. Germline-derived CDR1 and CDR2 are SGHRS and YFSETQ. Variable domain in full (rest from reference TRBV5-1 and TRBJ1-1): KAGVTQTPRYLIKTRGQQVTLSCSPISGHRSVSWYQQTPGQGLQFLFEYFSETQRNKGNFPGRFSGRQFSNSRSEMNVSTLELGDSALYLCASSPAGNTEAFFGQGTRLTVV.

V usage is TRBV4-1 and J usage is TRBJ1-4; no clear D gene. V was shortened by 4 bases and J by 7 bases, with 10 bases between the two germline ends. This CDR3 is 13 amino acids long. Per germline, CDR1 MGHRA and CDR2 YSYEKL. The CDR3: CASSRAGGEKLFF. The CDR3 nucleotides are TGCGCCAGCAGCCGAGCCGGCGGTGAAAAACTGTTTTTT.

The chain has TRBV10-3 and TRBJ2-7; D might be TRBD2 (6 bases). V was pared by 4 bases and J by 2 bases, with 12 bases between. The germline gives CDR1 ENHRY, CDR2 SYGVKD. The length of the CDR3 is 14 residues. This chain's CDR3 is CAISGDSFPYEQYF. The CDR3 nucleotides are TGTGCCATCAGTGGGGACTCTTTTCCCTACGAGCAGTACTTC.

Here the CDR3 reads CASSQYDRGSQPQHF. CDR3 in DNA: TGCGCCAGCAGCCAATATGACAGGGGTAGCCAGCCCCAGCATTTT. V usage is TRBV4-1 and J usage is TRBJ1-5; 8 bases map to TRBD1. This CDR3 contains 15 residues. Looked up from germline, CDR1 is MGHRA and CDR2 is YSYEKL. V lost 2 bases to trimming and J lost 7 bases; unmatched junction nucleotides: 7.

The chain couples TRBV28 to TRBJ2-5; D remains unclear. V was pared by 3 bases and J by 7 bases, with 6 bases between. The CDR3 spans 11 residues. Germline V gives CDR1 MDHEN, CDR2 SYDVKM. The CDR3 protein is CASSFLRTQYF. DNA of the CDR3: TGTGCCAGCAGTTTCCTCCGGACCCAGTACTTC.